This T cell receptor beta chain appears in the sequencing data of a study of neurological immune-mediated disorders. The CDR3 runs 14 residues. The V end lost 6 bases, the J end lost 1 base, and 12 bases lay between the germline ends. Germline CDR1 reads MNHNY; CDR2 reads SVGAGI (reference sequence). MiXCR, applied by TCRdb to the 5' RACE reads, yields one record per CDR3 protein. The sample comprises about 59,000 distinct CDR3 sequences, 3.5% of which are singletons, and around 3.1% rests with the top ten. The gene calls are TRBV6-6 and TRBJ1-2; D may be TRBD1 (5 bases). Sequenced: PBMCs. The origin of this receptor is a woman aged 25 to 39 with multiple sclerosis. In DNA form, the CDR3 reads TGTGCCAGCAGCCAGGGAAAGGTTAACTATGGCTACACCTTC. Amino acid sequence: CASSQGKVNYGYTF.